The 31 T cell receptor beta chains below come from one sample, sequenced in a study of cytomegalovirus exposure and HLA in healthy donors. The PCR employed 60 Vbeta primers together with 13 Jbeta primers. Assay used: immunoSEQ multiplex PCR; TCRdb lists only in-frame clones, some missing. The table lists approximately 220,000 clones, 70% to 80% of them singletons, with less than 20% in the top ten. The material sequenced was PBMCs. These receptors were collected from a man aged 40-55 years in good health and CMV-seronegative.

This chain links TRBV4-1 with TRBJ2-1, with TRBD2 as a possible D gene (6 bases). In germline, CDR1 is MGHRA, CDR2 YSYEKL. The CDR3 spans 16 residues. Trimming pared 1 base from V and 8 bases from J, leaving 18 bases between. The CDR3 sequence: CASSQGSAGSEDEQFF. For the CDR3, the DNA is TGCGCCAGCAGCCAAGGGTCGGCGGGGTCGGAAGATGAGCAGTTCTTC.

The chain links TRBV5-4 to TRBJ2-3, with 7 bases that match TRBD2. V was clipped by 7 bases and J by 3 bases; unmatched bases: 14. Germline V gene lookup returns CDR1 SGHNT and CDR2 YYREEE (reference sequence). This CDR3 contains 16 residues. The CDR3 spells CASHPVPAGETDTQYF. CDR3 sequence (DNA): TGTGCCAGCCACCCAGTCCCCGCGGGAGAGACAGATACGCAGTATTTT.

The chain recombines TRBV5-1 with TRBJ1-1; D gene ambiguous. Deletions cut 2 bases from V and 1 base from J, with 24 bases between. Germline assignment: CDR1 SGHRS and CDR2 YFSETQ. The CDR3 has 19 residues. CDR3 bases: TGCGCCAGCAGCTTTACGGCTACGGGCACCGGGAATCCGAACACTGAAGCTTTCTTT. This codes for CASSFTATGTGNPNTEAFF. Using reference TRBV5-1 and TRBJ1-1 for the parts outside the CDR3, the full variable domain is KAGVTQTPRYLIKTRGQQVTLSCSPISGHRSVSWYQQTPGQGLQFLFEYFSETQRNKGNFPGRFSGRQFSNSRSEMNVSTLELGDSALYLCASSFTATGTGNPNTEAFFGQGTRLTVV.

The table lists this clone with a few counts. This chain joins TRBV9 and TRBJ2-1; 13 nucleotides agree with TRBD2. The CDR3 covers 21 residues. Per germline, CDR1 SGDLS and CDR2 YYNGEE. Trimming took 2 bases from V and 5 from J; bases not matched to a gene: 19. CDR3 nucleotide sequence: TGTGCCAGCAGCGTGGTTCCGTCACCACTAGCGGGAGGGCCTCGGGACAATGAGCAGTTCTTC. It yields the protein CASSVVPSPLAGGPRDNEQFF.

The chain couples TRBV7-6 to TRBJ1-2; 7 bases agree with TRBD1. The V gene's germline CDR1 is SGHVS and CDR2 FNYEAQ. This CDR3 comprises 18 residues. V lost 0 bases to trimming and J lost 2 bases; unmatched junction nucleotides: 12. The CDR3 region is CASSLARQTGQLNYGYTF. CDR3 nucleotide sequence: TGTGCCAGCAGCTTAGCCCGTCAAACGGGACAGCTAAACTATGGCTACACCTTC.

This clone came up once. The chain recombines TRBV11-2 with TRBJ2-1, with D possibly matching TRBD2 (6 bases). V lost 1 base and J lost 8, with 15 bases in between. This CDR3 has 15 amino acids. Germline CDR1 reads SGHAT; CDR2 reads FQNNGV. CDR3 in DNA: TGTGCCAGCAGCTTAGTTAGCGGAACGGGCGATGAGCAGTTCTTC. The encoded protein is CASSLVSGTGDEQFF. The whole variable domain, filled in from reference TRBV11-2 and TRBJ2-1, reads EAGVAQSPRYKIIEKRQSVAFWCNPISGHATLYWYQQILGQGPKLLIQFQNNGVVDDSQLPKDRFSAERLKGVDSTLKIQPAKLEDSAVYLCASSLVSGTGDEQFFGPGTRLTVL.

V is TRBV27 and J is TRBJ2-1; D unclear. Germline CDR1 is MNHEY and CDR2 is SMNVEV (reference sequence). The CDR3 is 15 residues long. V lost 3 bases and J lost 3, with 12 bases in between. In DNA, the CDR3 is TGTGCCAGCAGTTTTGGCGGAGACCGCTACAATGAGCAGTTCTTC. It translates to CASSFGGDRYNEQFF.

The V call is TRBV18, the J call TRBJ1-1; no clear D gene. The germline gives CDR1 KGHSH, CDR2 LQKENI. V was shortened by 6 bases and J by 4 bases, with 12 bases between the two germline ends. There are 13 residues in the CDR3. The CDR3 here is CASSNGVSTEAFF. CDR3 nucleotide sequence: TGTGCCAGCTCGAACGGGGTAAGCACTGAAGCTTTCTTT.

V gene TRBV7-9 combines with J gene TRBJ2-1, with 8 bases that match TRBD2. The CDR3 has 14 amino acids. In germline, CDR1 is SEHNR, CDR2 FQNEAQ (reference sequence). With 6 bases clipped from V and 3 bases from J, the junction kept 4 bases outside the gene matches. DNA for the CDR3: TGTGCCAGCAGTATAGCGGGATACTACAATGAGCAGTTCTTC. Protein product: CASSIAGYYNEQFF.

The gene calls are TRBV5-4 and TRBJ2-2; D is unclear. V lost 4 bases, J lost 6 bases, and 13 bases lay in between. The CDR3 length is 14 residues. From germline, CDR1 is SGHNT and CDR2 YYREEE (reference sequence). DNA for the CDR3: TGTGCCAGCAGCCCGGGTGCGTCCCCCGGGGAGCTGTTTTTT. Protein: CASSPGASPGELFF.

The chain uses TRBV5-4 and TRBJ1-1, with D uncertain. Looked up from germline, CDR1 is SGHNT and CDR2 is YYREEE (reference sequence). The CDR3 consists of 13 residues. Trimming shortened V by 0 bases and J by 2 bases, and 5 bases separated the two germline ends. This CDR3 is CASSLGPNTEAFF. In DNA form, the CDR3 reads TGTGCCAGCAGCTTGGGGCCTAACACTGAAGCTTTCTTT. The full variable domain, with the rest looked up from reference TRBV5-4 and TRBJ1-1, is ETGVTQSPTHLIKTRGQQVTLRCSSQSGHNTVSWYQQALGQGPQFIFQYYREEENGRGNFPPRFSGLQFPNYSSELNVNALELDDSALYLCASSLGPNTEAFFGQGTRLTVV.

This clone has just one count. The J gene is TRBJ2-7, the V gene TRBV6-5; 9 bases are shared with TRBD1. The CDR3 length is 15 residues. Looked up from germline, CDR1 is MNHEY and CDR2 is SVGAGI. V lost 2 bases and J lost 5; bases outside the gene matches: 7. CDR3 region: CASSYPTGGRDEQYF. The CDR3 DNA is TGTGCCAGCAGTTACCCAACAGGGGGCAGGGACGAGCAGTACTTC.

The gene calls are TRBV6-9 and TRBJ2-7; 11 positions agree with TRBD1. This CDR3 contains 15 residues. Germline V gives CDR1 MNHGY, CDR2 SVAAGI. Germline trimming cut 5 bases from V and 1 base from J; bases unmatched to any gene: 4. CDR3 loop: CASSPGQGASYEQYF. As DNA, the CDR3 is TGTGCCAGCAGTCCAGGACAGGGGGCATCCTACGAGCAGTACTTC.

The rearrangement uses TRBV5-1 and TRBJ2-1; 7 bases align to TRBD1. The CDR3 loop spans 15 amino acids. V dropped 3 bases and J dropped 6; count of bases not matched to a gene: 9. Per germline, CDR1 SGHRS and CDR2 YFSETQ. In DNA form, the CDR3 reads TGCGCCAGCAGCTCGACCCCGGACAGGATCAATGAGCAGTTCTTC. Amino acids: CASSSTPDRINEQFF. Full variable domain (outside the CDR3, taken from reference TRBV5-1 and TRBJ2-1): KAGVTQTPRYLIKTRGQQVTLSCSPISGHRSVSWYQQTPGQGLQFLFEYFSETQRNKGNFPGRFSGRQFSNSRSEMNVSTLELGDSALYLCASSSTPDRINEQFFGPGTRLTVL.

V and J are TRBV19 and TRBJ1-1, with D possibly being TRBD1 (5 bases). CDR3 length equals 15 residues. Trimming shortened V by 4 bases and J by 5 bases, and 17 bases separated the two germline ends. The germline V gene has CDR1 LNHDA and CDR2 SQIVND (reference sequence). CDR3 amino acids: CASSRAGRTRTEAFF. In DNA, the CDR3 is TGTGCCAGTAGTAGGGCAGGGAGGACGCGGACTGAAGCTTTCTTT. Full variable domain (missing parts from reference TRBV19 and TRBJ1-1): DGGITQSPKYLFRKEGQNVTLSCEQNLNHDAMYWYRQDPGQGLRLIYYSQIVNDFQKGDIAEGYSVSREKKESFPLTVTSAQKNPTAFYLCASSRAGRTRTEAFFGQGTRLTVV.

This sequence joins TRBV6-6 and TRBJ2-1; 15 bases are shared with TRBD2. The CDR3 has 15 residues. Germline trimming cut 5 bases from V and 7 bases from J; bases unmatched to any gene: 3. Per the germline V gene, CDR1 is MNHNY and CDR2 is SVGAGI (reference sequence). CDR3 loop: CASSQGTSGRNEQFF. As DNA, the CDR3 is TGTGCCAGCAGTCAGGGGACTAGCGGGAGGAATGAGCAGTTCTTC.

The chain links TRBV6-5 to TRBJ2-2; D perhaps matches TRBD2 (5 bases). V was pared by 0 bases and J by 3 bases, with 5 bases between. The germline V gene has CDR1 MNHEY and CDR2 SVGAGI. This CDR3 is 14 amino acids long. In DNA, the CDR3 is TGTGCCAGCAGTTACTCGGGAGACACCGGGGAGCTGTTTTTT. Translation gives CASSYSGDTGELFF.

The count of this clone is one. The rearrangement uses TRBV5-5 and TRBJ2-7; 12 bases map to TRBD1. Germline loops: CDR1 SGHKS, CDR2 YYEKEE (reference sequence). The V and J ends lost 5 bases and 5 bases, in that order; junction bases with no gene match: 11. CDR3 length equals 16 residues. CDR3 in DNA: TGTGCCAGCAGTAGCGTCTCCGGGACAGGGGGCAACGAGCAGTACTTC. It encodes CASSSVSGTGGNEQYF.

This chain connects TRBV4-1 to TRBJ2-2, with 8 bases lining up with TRBD2. The CDR3 spans 15 residues. V gave up 2 bases and J gave up 7 bases; unmatched junction bases: 6. Germline V lookup: CDR1 MGHRA, CDR2 YSYEKL. CDR3 sequence: CASSQSAGGYGELFF. CDR3 in DNA: TGCGCCAGCAGCCAATCCGCGGGGGGATACGGGGAGCTGTTTTTT.

The rearrangement joins TRBV7-9 to TRBJ1-2; D is possibly TRBD1 (5 bases). Per the germline V gene, CDR1 is SEHNR and CDR2 is FQNEAQ (reference sequence). The CDR3 runs to 14 residues. Trimming pared 5 bases from V and 2 bases from J, leaving 12 bases between. CDR3 sequence: CASSPDSSNYGYTF. DNA for the CDR3: TGTGCCAGCAGCCCCGACAGCTCCAACTATGGCTACACCTTC.

The V call is TRBV2, the J call TRBJ2-3; perhaps TRBD1 as D (6 bases). The CDR3 is 15 amino acids. The germline CDR1 and CDR2 sequences are SNHLY and FYNNEI. V dropped 2 bases and J dropped 2 bases, with 11 bases sitting between them. CDR3 sequence (DNA): TGTGCCAGCAGTGAATATGGACAGTACACAGATACGCAGTATTTT. This translates into CASSEYGQYTDTQYF.

This sequence joins TRBV6-5 and TRBJ2-1; TRBD1 matches 7 bases. This CDR3 region has 13 residues. Germline V gene lookup returns CDR1 MNHEY and CDR2 SVGAGI. The V gene end was trimmed by 9 bases and the J gene end by 8 bases; junction bases not matched to a gene: 10. DNA for the CDR3: TGTGCCAGATCGGGACAGTTACTACATGAGCAGTTCTTC. Translation: CARSGQLLHEQFF.

This chain links TRBV15 with TRBJ2-5; 12 nucleotides align to TRBD2. J lost 4 bases, V lost 3 bases, and 3 bases had no gene match. Looked up from germline, CDR1 is LNHNV and CDR2 is YYDKDF (reference sequence). CDR3 size: 15 residues. CDR3 DNA sequence: TGTGCCACCAGCAGGAGACTAGCGGGGGTAGAGACCCAGTACTTC. Translated: CATSRRLAGVETQYF.

The V gene is TRBV19, the J gene TRBJ2-1; TRBD2 might be the D (6 bases). The germline V gene has CDR1 LNHDA and CDR2 SQIVND (reference sequence). This CDR3 has 13 residues. The germline V and J ends were trimmed by 7 bases and 6 bases, with 13 bases remaining between them. The DNA of the CDR3 is TGTGCCAGTAACCCTAGCGTCAGCAATGAGCAGTTCTTC. Amino acids: CASNPSVSNEQFF.

In its sample, this clone was seen a few times. V gene TRBV14 combines with J gene TRBJ1-1; no clear D gene. The germline V and J ends were trimmed by 0 bases and 1 base, with 9 bases remaining between them. The CDR3 loop spans 15 amino acids. CDR1 and CDR2 (germline): SGHDN, FVKESK. DNA for the CDR3: TGTGCCAGCAGCCAAGAACCGGGGAAGAACACTGAAGCTTTCTTT. This encodes CASSQEPGKNTEAFF.

The V gene is TRBV5-1, the J gene TRBJ1-1, with a tentative D call TRBD1 (6 bases). This CDR3 region has 13 residues. The V end lost 7 bases, the J end lost 4 bases, and 14 bases lay between the germline ends. Germline lookup yields CDR1 SGHRS and CDR2 YFSETQ. CDR3 coding DNA: TGCGCCAGCCATCAGGGGCAAAGCACTGAAGCTTTCTTT. This sequence encodes CASHQGQSTEAFF. The full variable domain, completed using reference TRBV5-1 and TRBJ1-1, is KAGVTQTPRYLIKTRGQQVTLSCSPISGHRSVSWYQQTPGQGLQFLFEYFSETQRNKGNFPGRFSGRQFSNSRSEMNVSTLELGDSALYLCASHQGQSTEAFFGQGTRLTVV.

The chain recombines TRBV10-3 with TRBJ2-5; 7 nucleotides agree with TRBD2. V shed 0 bases and J 5 bases; nucleotides not matched to a gene: 3. The germline V gene encodes CDR1 ENHRY and CDR2 SYGVKD. This CDR3 spans 14 amino acids. The CDR3 here is CAISESTSAETQYF. The CDR3 region has the DNA TGTGCCATCAGTGAGTCTACTAGCGCTGAGACCCAGTACTTC.

This chain connects TRBV9 to TRBJ2-2; maybe TRBD1 (5 bases). The CDR3 runs to 12 residues. In germline, CDR1 is SGDLS, CDR2 YYNGEE. V lost 4 bases, J lost 5 bases, and 6 bases lay in between. This CDR3 is CASSRGTGELFF. CDR3 nucleotides: TGTGCCAGCAGCAGGGGAACCGGGGAGCTGTTTTTT. Supplemented by reference TRBV9 and TRBJ2-2, the full variable domain reads DSGVTQTPKHLITATGQRVTLRCSPRSGDLSVYWYQQSLDQGLQFLIQYYNGEERAKGNILERFSAQQFPDLHSELNLSSLELGDSALYFCASSRGTGELFFGEGSRLTVL.

The genes are TRBV4-2 and TRBJ2-3, with TRBD2 matching over 12 bases. V gave up 1 base and J gave up 5 bases; unmatched junction bases: 7. CDR1 and CDR2 from the germline V gene are LGHNA and YNFKEQ. The CDR3 covers 17 residues. The CDR3 sequence: CASSQAWTSGTLDTQYF. For the CDR3, the DNA is TGTGCCAGCAGCCAAGCTTGGACTAGCGGGACACTAGATACGCAGTATTTT.

The chain couples TRBV30 to TRBJ2-1; D perhaps matches TRBD2 (6 bases). Germline V gene data show CDR1 as GTSNPN and CDR2 as SVGIG (reference sequence). Trimming left V 0 bases short and J 1 base short, with 13 bases between. CDR3 length equals 16 residues. The CDR3 loop is CAWSVRGLESYNEQFF. CDR3 DNA sequence: TGTGCCTGGAGTGTACGGGGGTTAGAATCCTACAATGAGCAGTTCTTC.

The chain has TRBV4-3 and TRBJ1-3; tentatively, D is TRBD1 (5 bases). This CDR3 contains 17 residues. V was pared by 0 bases and J by 2 bases, with 14 bases between. Germline values: CDR1 LGHNA, CDR2 YSLEER. Here the CDR3 reads CASSQEGRGVTGNTIYF. The CDR3 nucleotides read TGCGCCAGCAGCCAAGAAGGGCGGGGGGTAACTGGAAACACCATATATTTT.